This T cell receptor (beta chain) was sequenced in a study of yellow fever vaccine responses in identical twins. Findings and limits, study-wide: Twins' vaccine T cell response reportedly seemed partly convergent, partly personalized.

Concerning this clonotype itself: The target antigen is unknown.

TCRdb reprocessed the RT-PCR reads with MiXCR, giving one entry per CDR3 protein. Seen here are 30,000 to 40,000 distinct CDR3 sequences, almost 60% observed once, and the top ten hold about 4.5%. The CDR3 spans 15 residues. V gave up 0 bases and J gave up 7 bases; unmatched junction bases: 7. Germline V lookup: CDR1 KGHSH, CDR2 LQKENI. This receptor was obtained from a woman aged 18 to 35 who received the yellow fever vaccine. This specimen was T cells from blood (PBMCs), unsorted or a sorted subset (not recorded which), taken before or after yellow fever vaccination (not recorded which). This rearrangement joins TRBV18 to TRBJ2-5, with 8 nucleotides matching TRBD2. Here the CDR3 reads CASSPPGQSGGTQYF. DNA of the CDR3: TGTGCCAGCTCACCACCCGGACAGAGCGGGGGGACCCAGTACTTC.